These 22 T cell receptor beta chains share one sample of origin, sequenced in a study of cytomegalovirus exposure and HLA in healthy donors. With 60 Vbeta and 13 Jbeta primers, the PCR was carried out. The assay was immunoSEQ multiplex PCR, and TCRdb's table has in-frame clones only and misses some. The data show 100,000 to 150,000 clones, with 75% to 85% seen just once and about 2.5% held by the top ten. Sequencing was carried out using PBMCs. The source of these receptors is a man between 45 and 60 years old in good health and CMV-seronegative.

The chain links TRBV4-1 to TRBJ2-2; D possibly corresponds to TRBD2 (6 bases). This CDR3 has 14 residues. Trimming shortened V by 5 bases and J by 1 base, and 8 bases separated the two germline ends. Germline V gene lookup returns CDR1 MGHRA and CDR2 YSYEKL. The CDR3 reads CASSRAGNTGELFF. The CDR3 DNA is TGCGCCAGCAGCAGAGCGGGGAACACCGGGGAGCTGTTTTTT.

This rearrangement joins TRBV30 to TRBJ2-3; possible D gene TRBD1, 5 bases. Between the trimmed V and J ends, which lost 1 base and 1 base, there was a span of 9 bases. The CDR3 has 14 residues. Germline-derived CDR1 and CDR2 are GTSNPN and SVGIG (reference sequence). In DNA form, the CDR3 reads TGTGCCTGGAGTGGGTGGGGCGGCACAGATACGCAGTATTTT. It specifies CAWSGWGGTDTQYF.

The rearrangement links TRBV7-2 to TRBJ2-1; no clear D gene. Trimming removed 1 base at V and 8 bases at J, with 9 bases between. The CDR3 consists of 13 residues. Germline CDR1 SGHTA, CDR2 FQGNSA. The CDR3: CASSLVALDEQFF. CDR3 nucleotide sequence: TGTGCCAGCAGCTTAGTAGCTCTTGATGAGCAGTTCTTC.

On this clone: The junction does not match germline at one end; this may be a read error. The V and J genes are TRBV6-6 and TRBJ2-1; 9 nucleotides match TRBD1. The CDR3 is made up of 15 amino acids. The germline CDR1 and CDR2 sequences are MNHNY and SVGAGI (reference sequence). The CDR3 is CASSNSQGAGDEQFF. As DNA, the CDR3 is TGTGCCAGCAGTAACTCACAGGGGGCTGGGGATGAGCAGTTCTTC.

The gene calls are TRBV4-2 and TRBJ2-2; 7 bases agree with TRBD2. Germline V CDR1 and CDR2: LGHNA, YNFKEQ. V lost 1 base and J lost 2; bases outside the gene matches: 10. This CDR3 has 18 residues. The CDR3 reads CASSQARRLADNTGELFF. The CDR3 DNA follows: TGTGCCAGCAGCCAAGCTAGACGGCTAGCGGATAACACCGGGGAGCTGTTTTTT.

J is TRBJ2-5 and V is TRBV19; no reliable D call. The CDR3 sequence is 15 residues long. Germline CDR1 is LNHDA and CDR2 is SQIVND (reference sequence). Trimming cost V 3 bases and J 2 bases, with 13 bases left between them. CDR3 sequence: CASSIGPTQQETQYF. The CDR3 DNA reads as TGTGCCAGTAGTATTGGCCCAACCCAGCAAGAGACCCAGTACTTC.

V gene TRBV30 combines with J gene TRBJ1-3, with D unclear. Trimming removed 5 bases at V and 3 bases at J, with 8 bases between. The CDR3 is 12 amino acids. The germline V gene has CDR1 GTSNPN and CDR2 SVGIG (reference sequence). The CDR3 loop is CAWGRDGNTIYF. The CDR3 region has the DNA TGTGCCTGGGGGAGGGATGGAAACACCATATATTTT. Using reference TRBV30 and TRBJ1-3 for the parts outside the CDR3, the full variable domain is SQTIHQWPATLVQPVGSPLSLECTVEGTSNPNLYWYRQAAGRGLQLLFYSVGIGQISSEVPQNLSASRPQDRQFILSSKKLLLSDSGFYLCAWGRDGNTIYFGEGSWLTVV.

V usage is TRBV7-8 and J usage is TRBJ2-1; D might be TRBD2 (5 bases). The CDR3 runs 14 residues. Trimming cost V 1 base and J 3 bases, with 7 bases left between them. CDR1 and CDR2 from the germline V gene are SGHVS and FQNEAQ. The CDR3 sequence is CASSLDRGYNEQFF. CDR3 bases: TGTGCCAGCAGCTTAGATCGGGGCTACAATGAGCAGTTCTTC.

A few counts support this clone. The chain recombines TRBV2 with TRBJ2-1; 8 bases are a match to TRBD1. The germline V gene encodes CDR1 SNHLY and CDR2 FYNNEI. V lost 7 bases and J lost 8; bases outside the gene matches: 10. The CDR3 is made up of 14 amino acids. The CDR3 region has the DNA TGTGCCAGCACTTGGCAGGGGGCAGGTCATGAGCAGTTCTTC. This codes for CASTWQGAGHEQFF.

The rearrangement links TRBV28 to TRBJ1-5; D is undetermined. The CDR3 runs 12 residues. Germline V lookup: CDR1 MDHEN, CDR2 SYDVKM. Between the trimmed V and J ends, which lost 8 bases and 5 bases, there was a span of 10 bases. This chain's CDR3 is CASSSGYQPQHF. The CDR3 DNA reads TGTGCCAGCTCATCCGGTTATCAGCCCCAGCATTTT.

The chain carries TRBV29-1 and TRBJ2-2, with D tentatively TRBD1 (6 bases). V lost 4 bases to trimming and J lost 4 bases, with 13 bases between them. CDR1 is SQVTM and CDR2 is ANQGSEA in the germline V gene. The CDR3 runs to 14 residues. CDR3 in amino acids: CSVGTGKFTGELFF. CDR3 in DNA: TGCAGCGTTGGAACAGGGAAATTCACCGGGGAGCTGTTTTTT.

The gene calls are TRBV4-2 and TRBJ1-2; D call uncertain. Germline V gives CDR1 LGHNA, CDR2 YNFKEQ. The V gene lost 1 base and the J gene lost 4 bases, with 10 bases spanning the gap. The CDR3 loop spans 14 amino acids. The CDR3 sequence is CASSQVESLYGYTF. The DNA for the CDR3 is TGTGCCAGCAGCCAAGTAGAAAGCCTCTATGGCTACACCTTC.

The CDR3 is CASSQAGVGTEAFF. The CDR3 DNA follows: TGCGCCAGCAGCCAAGCGGGGGTCGGGACTGAAGCTTTCTTT. The V and J genes are TRBV4-1 and TRBJ1-1; a weak D match, TRBD1 (5 bases). This CDR3 has 14 residues. Germline loops: CDR1 MGHRA, CDR2 YSYEKL. The ends were cut back, 1 base at V and 5 bases at J, with 11 bases in the middle.

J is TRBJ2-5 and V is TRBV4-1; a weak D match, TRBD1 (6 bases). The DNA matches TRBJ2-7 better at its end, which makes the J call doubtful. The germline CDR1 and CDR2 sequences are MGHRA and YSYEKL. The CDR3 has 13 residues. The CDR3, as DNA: TGCGCCAGCAGCCAAAACAGGGATTTCGAGCAGTACTTC. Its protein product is CASSQNRDFEQYF.

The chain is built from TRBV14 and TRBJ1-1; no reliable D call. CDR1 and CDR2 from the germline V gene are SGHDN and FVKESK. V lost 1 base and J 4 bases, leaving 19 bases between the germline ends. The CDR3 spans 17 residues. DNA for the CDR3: TGTGCCAGCAGCCAAGTCCTTCTTCACGTGGGAGGCACTGAAGCTTTCTTT. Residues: CASSQVLLHVGGTEAFF.

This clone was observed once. Here the CDR3 reads CASSGSGTSAYNEQFF. In nucleotides, the CDR3 is TGTGCCAGCAGCGGCTCGGGGACTAGCGCTTACAATGAGCAGTTCTTC. This chain links TRBV9 with TRBJ2-1, with 10 nucleotides matching TRBD2. Germline CDR1 reads SGDLS; CDR2 reads YYNGEE. The CDR3 loop spans 16 amino acids. The junction had 7 bases not matched to a gene; V was cut back by 3 bases and J by 4 bases.

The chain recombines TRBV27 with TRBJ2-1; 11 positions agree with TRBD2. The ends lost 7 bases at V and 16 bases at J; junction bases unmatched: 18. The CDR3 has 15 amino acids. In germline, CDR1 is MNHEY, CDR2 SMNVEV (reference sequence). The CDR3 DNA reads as TGTGCCAGCAACCTTAGCGGGGGGGTCGAGGGGCTACTATTCTTC. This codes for CASNLSGGVEGLLFF.

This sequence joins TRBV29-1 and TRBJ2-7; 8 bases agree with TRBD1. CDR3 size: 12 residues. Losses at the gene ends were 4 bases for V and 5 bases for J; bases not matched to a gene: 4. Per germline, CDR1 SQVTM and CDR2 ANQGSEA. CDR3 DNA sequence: TGCAGCGTTGCGGACAGGGTTGACGAGCAGTACTTC. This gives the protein CSVADRVDEQYF.

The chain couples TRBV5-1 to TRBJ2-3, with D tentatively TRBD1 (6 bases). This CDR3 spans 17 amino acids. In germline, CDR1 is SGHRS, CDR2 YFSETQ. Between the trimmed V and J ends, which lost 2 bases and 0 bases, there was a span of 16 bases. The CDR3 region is CASSFPKQGGSTDTQYF. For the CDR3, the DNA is TGCGCCAGCAGCTTTCCCAAACAGGGTGGCAGCACAGATACGCAGTATTTT.

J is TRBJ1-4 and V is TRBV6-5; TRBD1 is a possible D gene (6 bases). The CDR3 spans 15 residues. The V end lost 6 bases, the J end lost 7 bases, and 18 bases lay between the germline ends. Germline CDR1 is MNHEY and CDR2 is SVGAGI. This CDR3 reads CASSTRGGLGEKLFF. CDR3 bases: TGTGCCAGCAGCACCCGCGGGGGGCTGGGTGAAAAACTGTTTTTT.

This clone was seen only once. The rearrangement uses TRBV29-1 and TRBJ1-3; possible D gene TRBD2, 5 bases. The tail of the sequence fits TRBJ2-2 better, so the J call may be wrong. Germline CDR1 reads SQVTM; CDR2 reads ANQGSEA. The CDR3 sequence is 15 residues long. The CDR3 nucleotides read TGCAGCGTTGAAGTATCGGGGAGCAACACCGGGGAGCTGTTTTTT. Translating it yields CSVEVSGSNTGELFF.

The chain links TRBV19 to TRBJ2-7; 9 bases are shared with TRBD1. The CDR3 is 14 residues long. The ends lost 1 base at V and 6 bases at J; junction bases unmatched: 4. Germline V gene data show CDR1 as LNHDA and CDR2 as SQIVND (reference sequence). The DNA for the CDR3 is TGTGCCAGTAGTATAGGGACAGGGGATGTCGAGCAGTACTTC. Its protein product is CASSIGTGDVEQYF.